This is a list of T cell receptor beta chains from one sample in a study of early T cells in non-severe SARS-CoV-2 infection. MiXCR, run by TCRdb on the 5' RACE reads, gives a single entry per CDR3 protein. The sample includes 65,000 to 95,000 distinct CDR3 sequences, about a sixth seen only once; the top ten take about 3%. The sequenced material came from whole blood. Receptors were obtained from an adult who was a healthcare worker with PCR-confirmed SARS-CoV-2 infection or an uninfected control (not recorded which). Both conserved end residues are part of each CDR3. The D gene is left open where the match is weak. The listing skips clone size in some rows; elsewhere it reads once, few, many or a size class.

d_call,clone_size,j_call,v_call,cdr3_aa,cdr3_nt
.,many,TRBJ1-5,TRBV5-5,CASSRYRVPNQPQHF,TGTGCCAGCAGTCGTTACAGGGTTCCCAATCAGCCCCAGCATTTT
.,.,TRBJ1-1,TRBV5-1,CASSLREGTEAFF,TGCGCCAGCAGCTTAAGGGAGGGAACTGAAGCTTTCTTT
TRBD2,medium-sized,TRBJ2-1,TRBV3-1,CASSQLAGTPGSYNEQFF,TGTGCCAGCAGTCAACTAGCGGGGACTCCCGGCTCCTACAATGAGCAGTTCTTC
TRBD1,.,TRBJ1-2,TRBV11-3,CASSLDRTGGNYGYTF,TGTGCCAGCAGCTTAGATCGGACAGGGGGCAACTATGGCTACACCTTC
TRBD2,few,TRBJ2-3,TRBV3-1,CASSRSGGASGGGDTQYF,TGTGCCAGCAGCCGCTCAGGGGGTGCTAGCGGGGGAGGAGATACGCAGTATTTT
.,few,TRBJ2-1,TRBV3-1,CASRGNYNEQFF,TGTGCCAGCCGGGGCAATTACAATGAGCAGTTCTTC
.,few,TRBJ2-2,TRBV18,CASSPQRQNTGELFF,TGTGCCAGCTCACCACAGAGGCAGAACACCGGGGAGCTGTTTTTT
TRBD1,few,TRBJ1-1,TRBV12-3/TRBV12-4,CASSLFVGTVPYLNTEAFF,TGTGCCAGCAGTTTATTCGTAGGGACAGTCCCTTATCTGAACACTGAAGCTTTCTTT
.,.,TRBJ2-6,TRBV2,CASSPRQGRLALPLGANVLTF,TGTGCCAGCAGTCCGAGACAGGGACGGCTAGCGCTCCCGTTAGGGGCCAACGTCCTGACTTTC
.,.,TRBJ2-2,TRBV3-1,CASSPPGQGNTGELFF,TGTGCCAGCAGCCCACCGGGACAAGGGAACACCGGGGAGCTGTTTTTT
TRBD1,few,TRBJ1-5,TRBV28,CASSLWGTGGVQPQHF,TGTGCCAGCAGTTTATGGGGGACAGGGGGCGTTCAGCCCCAGCATTTT
.,.,TRBJ1-1,TRBV20-1,CSARDGGNTEAFF,TGCAGTGCTAGAGATGGGGGGAACACTGAAGCTTTCTTT
.,few,TRBJ2-7,TRBV18,CASSPRDSLSSYEQYF,TGTGCCAGCTCACCGCGGGACTCCCTCAGCTCCTACGAGCAGTACTTC
.,.,TRBJ1-2,TRBV29-1,CSGIDSYTQGYTF,TGCAGCGGAATCGACAGCTACACCCAGGGTTACACCTTC
.,.,TRBJ1-2,TRBV19,CASSTSGTSYGYTF,TGTGCCAGTAGTACTTCCGGGACGTCCTATGGCTACACCTTC
.,many,TRBJ1-3,TRBV12-3/TRBV12-4,CASSPQVSGNTIYF,TGTGCCAGCAGTCCCCAAGTGTCCGGAAACACCATATATTTT
.,few,TRBJ2-7,TRBV6-2/TRBV6-3,CASSPLPVYEQYF,TGTGCCAGCAGTCCACTTCCCGTGTACGAGCAGTACTTC
.,.,TRBJ1-2,TRBV19,CASSTPGQLGYTF,TGTGCCAGTAGTACGCCCGGACAGTTGGGCTACACCTTC
.,many,TRBJ2-2,TRBV11-2,CASSLERTGELFF,TGTGCCAGCAGCTTAGAACGGACCGGGGAGCTGTTTTTT
.,many,TRBJ2-1,TRBV30,CAAGRDYNEQFF,TGTGCCGCTGGGCGGGATTACAATGAGCAGTTCTTC